Listed below are T cell receptor beta chains from one sample, sequenced in a study of cytomegalovirus exposure and HLA in healthy donors. The method was immunoSEQ multiplex PCR; TCRdb's version includes in-frame clones alone and lacks a portion of them. The profile shows around 140,000 clones, 65% to 80% of them singletons. Source material: PBMCs. The receptors derive from a man aged 25-45 years in good health and CMV-seronegative. Each CDR3 is given with its conserved first and last residue. The D gene is left open where the match is weak. Where a row states a size, it is once, few, many or the class of an expanded clone; other rows omit it.

DNA,CDR3,J,V,size,D
TGTGCCAGCAGCTTCGGTGCGGGGGCGCGGAATCAGCCCCAGCATTTT,CASSFGAGARNQPQHF,TRBJ1-5,TRBV5-6,-,-
TGCGCCAGCAGCTTGGTCCCGCGGGGGGTTGGCACCGGGGAGCTGTTTTTT,CASSLVPRGVGTGELFF,TRBJ2-2,TRBV5-1,-,TRBD2
TGTGCCACCAGCAGAGATCGCGGACAGGCGGGGCACGAGCAGTACTTC,CATSRDRGQAGHEQYF,TRBJ2-7,TRBV15,-,-
TGTGCCAGTAGTTCCGGGACAATAGGAAACACCATATATTTT,CASSSGTIGNTIYF,TRBJ1-3,TRBV19,-,-
TGTGCTAGTGGCCTGGGGGGTAACTATGGCTACACCTTC,CASGLGGNYGYTF,TRBJ1-2,TRBV12-5,once,-
TGTGCCAGTAGTCCCAGGGGGACTCTAGCCAAAAACAGTCAGTACTTC,CASSPRGTLAKNSQYF,TRBJ2-4,TRBV19,-,-
TGCGCCAGCAGGTCGGGGGGAAGTAGAAAAAACACCGGGGAGCTGTTTTTT,CASRSGGSRKNTGELFF,TRBJ2-2,TRBV5-1,-,TRBD2
TGTGCCAGCAGCCTAACCCGGCAGACTCTAGCCAAAAACATTCAGTACTTC,CASSLTRQTLAKNIQYF,TRBJ2-4,TRBV11-2,-,-
TGTGCCAGCAGTTTACCGGGACAGGGGGACAGTGGAATCTTT,CASSLPGQGDSGIF,TRBJ1-1,TRBV28,-,TRBD1
TGTGCCAGCAGCTTGGGAGGGTATAATGGCTACACCTTC,CASSLGGYNGYTF,TRBJ1-2,TRBV5-6,once,-
TGTTCCAGCAGCGCAGCGAGGGAAGGTCAGCCCCAGCATTTT,CSSSAAREGQPQHF,TRBJ1-5,TRBV7-9,-,-
TGTGCCAGCAGTTCTCTACCGGGACGCAGGGGAGAGACCCAGTACTTC,CASSSLPGRRGETQYF,TRBJ2-5,TRBV28,-,-
TGTGCCAGCTCAGCGGACAGGGGCTACGAGCAGTACTTC,CASSADRGYEQYF,TRBJ2-7,TRBV18,-,TRBD1
TGTGCCAGCAGCACTACAGGGGTAGCCAACGAGCAGTACTTC,CASSTTGVANEQYF,TRBJ2-7,TRBV6-5,-,TRBD1
TGTGCCAGCAGTCCACTGGGACTAGCGGGAGAGGGGTACTTC,CASSPLGLAGEGYF,TRBJ2-7,TRBV28,-,TRBD2
TGTGCCAGCAGTGCTATGGGACAGGGGACTGAAAAACTGTTTTTT,CASSAMGQGTEKLFF,TRBJ1-4,TRBV2,-,TRBD1
TGTGCCAGCAGTGAAGCCAGCGGTGGTGGGGCCAACGTCCTGACTTTC,CASSEASGGGANVLTF,TRBJ2-6,TRBV6-1,-,-
TGTGCCAGCACTCAACTAGCGGGGGTTGGGACCCAGTACTTC,CASTQLAGVGTQYF,TRBJ2-5,TRBV6-5,-,TRBD2
TGCGCCAGCAGCCAAGGGACTAGCGGGAGGACAGATACGCAGTATTTT,CASSQGTSGRTDTQYF,TRBJ2-3,TRBV4-1,-,TRBD2
TGTGCCAGCAGCTCGCAGGACAGGGGCACAGATACGCAGTATTTT,CASSSQDRGTDTQYF,TRBJ2-3,TRBV11-3,-,TRBD1
TGTGCCAGCAGCTTAGCCGGCGCTAGCGGGATTTACTCCTACGAGCAGTACTTC,CASSLAGASGIYSYEQYF,TRBJ2-7,TRBV7-2,-,TRBD2
TGTGCCAGCAGACGGGACATCGGCTTCGAGCAGTACTTC,CASRRDIGFEQYF,TRBJ2-7,TRBV6-5,-,-
TGTGCCAGCACGAGGGAAACCGGGGAGCTGTTTTTT,CASTRETGELFF,TRBJ2-2,TRBV21-1,-,-
TGTGCCAGCAGCCCCCGAGTGCTAGCGGTCTCCTCCTACAATGAGCAGTTCTTC,CASSPRVLAVSSYNEQFF,TRBJ2-1,TRBV7-8,-,TRBD2
TGTGCCAGCAGCCGATGGGGGGTTGGCCCCAATCAGCCCCAGCATTTT,CASSRWGVGPNQPQHF,TRBJ1-5,TRBV28,-,-
TGTGCCAGCAGCTTAGAACGGACAGTCCTTGATTCCTATGGCTACACCTTC,CASSLERTVLDSYGYTF,TRBJ1-2,TRBV7-2,-,-
TGTGCCAGCAGCCAACCCCTCACTAGCGGGGCCTCCTACGAGCAGTACTTC,CASSQPLTSGASYEQYF,TRBJ2-7,TRBV7-2,-,TRBD2
TGTGCCAGCAGCTTAGATGGGACAGGGGGCGGAGTGTTCTTC,CASSLDGTGGGVFF,TRBJ2-1,TRBV7-8,-,TRBD1
TGTGCCAGCAGCGTACTAGCGGGAGGCACAGATACGCAGTATTTT,CASSVLAGGTDTQYF,TRBJ2-3,TRBV9,-,TRBD2
TGTGCCAGCAGCTTGGCGCCAGCCTCTGGGGCCAACGGCCTGACTTTC,CASSLAPASGANGLTF,TRBJ2-6,TRBV5-4,-,-
TGTGCCAGCTCACCTAATCCGTCCGACGAGCAGTACTTC,CASSPNPSDEQYF,TRBJ2-7,TRBV18,-,-
TGTGCCAGCAGCATCAGGACAGGGGACTACGAGCAGTACTTC,CASSIRTGDYEQYF,TRBJ2-7,TRBV7-9,-,TRBD1
TGCGCCAGCAGCTTTATGACAGGGGGTACGCTGGGCTACGAGCAGTACTTC,CASSFMTGGTLGYEQYF,TRBJ2-7,TRBV5-1,-,TRBD1
TGCGCCAGCAGCTCCACTAGCGGGAATCCCTCTGAGCAGTTCTTC,CASSSTSGNPSEQFF,TRBJ2-1,TRBV5-1,-,TRBD2
TGTGCCTGGAACAGGGGCGTTCCCTCCTTC,CAWNRGVPSF,TRBJ1-2,TRBV30,-,TRBD1
TGTGCCAGCAGAGTCACAGGGGGCATGAACACTGAAGCTTTCTTT,CASRVTGGMNTEAFF,TRBJ1-1,TRBV6-5,few,TRBD1
TGTGCCAGCAATCAAAACACCCACTACGAGCAGTACTTC,CASNQNTHYEQYF,TRBJ2-7,TRBV28,few,-
TGTGCCAGCTCTACCCAGGCACAGGCGGGCAATCAGCCCCAGCATTTT,CASSTQAQAGNQPQHF,TRBJ1-5,TRBV18,-,-
TGTGCCAGTAGTATAGATGCGACTAGCGGGGGACAAGAGACCCAGTACTTC,CASSIDATSGGQETQYF,TRBJ2-5,TRBV19,once,TRBD2
TGTGCCAGTAGTATAGTCCCAGGACAGCTTTCAGGGGTCACTGAAGCTTTCTTT,CASSIVPGQLSGVTEAFF,TRBJ1-1,TRBV19,few,-
TGTGCCAGCAGCTCGGGACTGACGATCTACGAGCAGTACTTC,CASSSGLTIYEQYF,TRBJ2-7,TRBV7-9,-,-
TGTGCCAGCGGAGGGGTAAGAGAGACCCAGTACTTC,CASGGVRETQYF,TRBJ2-5,TRBV6-1,-,-
TGTGCCAGCAGCTTAGAATCAGGGGGCTTCTCCTACGAGCAGTACTTC,CASSLESGGFSYEQYF,TRBJ2-7,TRBV7-8,-,TRBD1
TGTGCCAGCAGTTACGGCGGGGGCGCCTCACCCCTCCACTTT,CASSYGGGASPLHF,TRBJ1-6,TRBV6-5,-,-
TGTGCCAGCAGGACTGGGACAGGGGGCAATCAGCCCCAGCATTTT,CASRTGTGGNQPQHF,TRBJ1-5,TRBV2,-,TRBD1
TGCAGCTTTCAGGGAGGGAAATACCAAGAGACCCAGTACTTC,CSFQGGKYQETQYF,TRBJ2-5,TRBV29-1,-,TRBD2
TGTGCCAGCAGCTTAGCGATACCTAGGACAGAGATTCTGCAACATGGCTACACCTTC,CASSLAIPRTEILQHGYTF,TRBJ1-2,TRBV7-8,once,-